Listed here is a single T cell receptor (beta chain). Its antigen is as yet unknown. For Graves' hyperthyroidism to be stable, ophthalmopathy could not progress within 18 months. Researchers barred patients who had uncontrolled infection, other autoimmune disease, pregnancy or lactation. This sample is part of a study of T cells in Graves' hyperthyroidism and ophthalmopathy. Study-level results: Most clonotypes expanded in the thyroid (above 0.001) were also present in blood.

Trimming took 8 bases from V and 1 from J, leaving 8 bases between them. The CDR3 is 13 residues long. Germline V gives CDR1 MNHNS, CDR2 SASEGT. TCR beta CDR3 region amplification was performed from RNA transcripts. The HTBI primer set was used in a first-round RT-PCR of the TCR CDR3. TCRdb called the multiplex PCR reads again in MiXCR, with one record for every CDR3 protein. Counted here are approximately 320,000 distinct CDR3 sequences, around a sixth occurring once; the ten biggest clones make up around 34%. The chain links TRBV6-1 to TRBJ2-2; no clear D gene. The TCR originated in a man younger than 45 with Graves' hyperthyroidism. Material for sequencing was blood. The CDR3 region has the DNA TGTGCCAGCCTCCCTGTGAACACCGGGGAGCTGTTTTTT. Translation gives CASLPVNTGELFF.